This passage covers 14 T cell receptor beta chains from one sample sequenced in a study of beta chain features in type 1 diabetes. Reverse transcription of all isolated RNA meant that expressed TCRB transcripts were sequenced. Method: immunoSEQ multiplex PCR; TCRdb's copy keeps in-frame clones and lacks some. The sample comprises 860,000 or so clones, 15% to 20% of which are singletons, and 0.023% rests with the top ten. The source material was naive CD4+ T cells from blood. These receptors came from a woman aged 18-35 years in good health.

This clone appeared a few times. The chain carries TRBV2 and TRBJ2-5; TRBD2 agrees at 8 bases. This CDR3 comprises 15 residues. Germline CDR1 SNHLY, CDR2 FYNNEI. V shed 3 bases and J 6 bases; nucleotides not matched to a gene: 9. CDR3 amino acids: CASSELGLETQTQYF. CDR3 nucleotide sequence: TGTGCCAGCAGTGAGTTGGGACTAGAGACCCAGACCCAGTACTTC. Supplemented by reference TRBV2 and TRBJ2-5, the full variable domain reads EPEVTQTPSHQVTQMGQEVILRCVPISNHLYFYWYRQILGQKVEFLVSFYNNEISEKSEIFDDQFSVERPDGSNFTLKIRSTKLEDSAMYFCASSELGLETQTQYFGPGTRLLVL.

The chain links TRBV4-3 to TRBJ2-1; D is unclear. The germline CDR1 and CDR2 sequences are LGHNA and YSLEER. Trimming left V 2 bases short and J 5 bases short, with 7 bases between. This CDR3 is built from 13 residues. Written as DNA, the CDR3 is TGCGCCAGCAGCCAATACATAGACAATGAGCAGTTCTTC. It translates to CASSQYIDNEQFF.

The chain couples TRBV28 to TRBJ1-5, with D unclear. CDR1 MDHEN and CDR2 SYDVKM come from the germline V gene. The V end lost 4 bases, the J end lost 10 bases, and 20 bases lay between the germline ends. The CDR3 is made up of 15 amino acids. CDR3 bases: TGTGCCAGCAGTTCCCCAGCCCCCGTCTTGATACCCCAGCATTTT. This gives the protein CASSSPAPVLIPQHF.

Here the CDR3 reads CASSYYTTGRYEQYF. The CDR3 nucleotides are TGTGCCAGCAGTTACTACACGACAGGGCGGTACGAGCAGTACTTC. The V gene is TRBV6-5, the J gene TRBJ2-7, with TRBD1 identical over 7 bases. CDR3 size: 15 residues. With 1 base clipped from V and 4 bases from J, the junction kept 7 bases outside the gene matches. Germline V gene lookup returns CDR1 MNHEY and CDR2 SVGAGI.

There are a few counts of this clone. J is TRBJ2-1 and V is TRBV10-3; no clear D. Germline V lookup: CDR1 ENHRY, CDR2 SYGVKD. This CDR3 is built from 11 residues. Trimming left V 8 bases short and J 3 bases short, with 5 bases between. CDR3 coding DNA: TGTGCCATCGGCCTCTACAATGAGCAGTTCTTC. It specifies CAIGLYNEQFF.

This clone has more than one count but fewer than ten. This chain links TRBV5-1 with TRBJ2-1, with 12 bases lining up with TRBD2. CDR1 SGHRS and CDR2 YFSETQ come from the germline V gene. The junction had 2 bases not matched to a gene; V was cut back by 0 bases and J by 4 bases. The CDR3 spans 16 residues. In DNA form, the CDR3 reads TGCGCCAGCAGCTTGGGGACTAGCGGGGATTACAATGAGCAGTTCTTC. Protein sequence: CASSLGTSGDYNEQFF.

A few counts support this clone. The gene calls are TRBV5-1 and TRBJ2-5; perhaps TRBD2 as D (5 bases). Germline V CDR1 and CDR2: SGHRS, YFSETQ. CDR3 length equals 12 residues. Trimming cost V 7 bases and J 7 bases, with 14 bases left between them. The CDR3 sequence: CASPIAWGTQYF. For the CDR3, the DNA is TGCGCCAGCCCCATAGCGTGGGGGACCCAGTACTTC.

This clone came up a few times. The genes are TRBV2 and TRBJ2-1; a weak D match, TRBD1 (6 bases). The CDR3 spans 15 residues. The germline V gene encodes CDR1 SNHLY and CDR2 FYNNEI. With 3 bases removed from V and 4 bases from J, the gap between germline ends came to 13 bases. The CDR3 loop reads CASSDQGLEYNEQFF. For the CDR3, the DNA is TGTGCCAGCAGTGACCAGGGGCTAGAGTACAATGAGCAGTTCTTC. The variable domain in full, with the rest retrieved from reference TRBV2 and TRBJ2-1, is EPEVTQTPSHQVTQMGQEVILRCVPISNHLYFYWYRQILGQKVEFLVSFYNNEISEKSEIFDDQFSVERPDGSNFTLKIRSTKLEDSAMYFCASSDQGLEYNEQFFGPGTRLTVL.

A few counts support this clone. The V gene is TRBV27, the J gene TRBJ1-1; D unclear. Germline values: CDR1 MNHEY, CDR2 SMNVEV (reference sequence). The CDR3 is 14 amino acids. V lost 6 bases and J 5 bases, leaving 16 bases between the germline ends. The CDR3 spells CASSPTRLGTEAFF. The CDR3 region has the DNA TGTGCCAGCAGCCCCACCCGCTTGGGAACTGAAGCTTTCTTT.

Only a few counts were recorded for this clone. V gene TRBV5-1 combines with J gene TRBJ2-1; D is undetermined. Germline V gene data show CDR1 as SGHRS and CDR2 as YFSETQ. This CDR3 contains 9 residues. The V end lost 8 bases, the J end lost 6 bases, and 3 bases lay between the germline ends. The CDR3 DNA is TGCGCCAGAAGCAATGAGCAGTTCTTC. Its protein is CARSNEQFF. The complete variable domain, with remaining parts taken from reference TRBV5-1 and TRBJ2-1, reads KAGVTQTPRYLIKTRGQQVTLSCSPISGHRSVSWYQQTPGQGLQFLFEYFSETQRNKGNFPGRFSGRQFSNSRSEMNVSTLELGDSALYLCARSNEQFFGPGTRLTVL.

This clone has a handful of counts. The V call is TRBV9, the J call TRBJ1-1; D may be TRBD1 (5 bases). V was shortened by 2 bases and J by 3 bases, with 8 bases between the two germline ends. This CDR3 has 13 residues. Looked up from germline, CDR1 is SGDLS and CDR2 is YYNGEE. This CDR3 reads CASSVTTDTEAFF. In DNA form, the CDR3 reads TGTGCCAGCAGCGTTACGACAGACACTGAAGCTTTCTTT.

This clone was seen more than once but under ten times. The J gene is TRBJ2-7, the V gene TRBV6-1, with a weak D call TRBD2 (5 bases). V lost 5 bases and J 0 bases, leaving 11 bases between the germline ends. This CDR3 has 14 residues. Germline V CDR1 and CDR2: MNHNS, SASEGT. The CDR3 here is CASSKEGISYEQYF. As DNA, the CDR3 is TGTGCCAGCAGTAAAGAGGGAATCTCCTACGAGCAGTACTTC.

Only a few counts were recorded for this clone. The CDR3 here is CASSLMSSAGEKLFF. For the CDR3, the DNA is TGCGCCAGCAGCTTGATGAGTTCCGCTGGTGAAAAACTGTTTTTT. The chain carries TRBV5-1 and TRBJ1-4; D is undetermined. Germline V lookup: CDR1 SGHRS, CDR2 YFSETQ. The CDR3 is made up of 15 amino acids. V gave up 1 base and J gave up 7 bases, with 14 bases separating them.

This chain connects TRBV7-2 to TRBJ2-7; a weak D match, TRBD1 (6 bases). Per the germline V gene, CDR1 is SGHTA and CDR2 is FQGNSA. This CDR3 is built from 14 residues. V shed 4 bases and J shed 6 bases, with 16 bases lying between them. The CDR3 sequence is CASSWTRTALEQYF. The DNA for the CDR3 is TGTGCCAGCAGCTGGACACGGACAGCCCTCGAGCAGTACTTC.